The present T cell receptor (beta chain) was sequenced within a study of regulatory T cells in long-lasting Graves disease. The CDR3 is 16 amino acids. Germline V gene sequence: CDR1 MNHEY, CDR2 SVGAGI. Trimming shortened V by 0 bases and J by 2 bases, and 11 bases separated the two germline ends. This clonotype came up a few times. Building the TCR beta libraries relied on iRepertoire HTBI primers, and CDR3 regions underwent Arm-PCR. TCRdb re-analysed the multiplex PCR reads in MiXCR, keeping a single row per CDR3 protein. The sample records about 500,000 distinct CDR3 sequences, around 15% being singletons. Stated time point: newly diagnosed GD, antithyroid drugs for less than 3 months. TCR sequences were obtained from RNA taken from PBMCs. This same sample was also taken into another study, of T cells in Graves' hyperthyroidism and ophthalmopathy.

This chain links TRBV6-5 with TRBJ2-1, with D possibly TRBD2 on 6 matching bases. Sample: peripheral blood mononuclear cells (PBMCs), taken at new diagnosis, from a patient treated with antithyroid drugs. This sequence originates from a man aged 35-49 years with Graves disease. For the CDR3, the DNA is TGTGCCAGCAGTTACTCGATACTAGCCGCCTACAATGAGCAGTTCTTC. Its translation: CASSYSILAAYNEQFF.